This TCR beta chain was obtained from a study of blood T cell repertoires in COVID-19. This clone is a singleton in its sample. Germline V gene lookup returns CDR1 SEHNR and CDR2 FQNEAQ (reference sequence). J gave up 7 bases and V 5 bases, and 10 bases lay outside the gene matches. This CDR3 comprises 17 residues. Authors' analysis steps: For nucleated cells, counts were estimated from reference gene primer amplification. Only in-frame clones appear in the TCRdb table, and some are missing; sequencing was by immunoSEQ multiplex PCR. The DNA gave D and trimming, while V, J and clone size come from that table. The sample lists about 270,000 clones, 86% occurring once.

The receptor was isolated from a young woman who had recovered from COVID-19. The source material was PBMCs or T cells enriched from blood (not recorded which). V gene TRBV7-9 combines with J gene TRBJ2-3; 15 bases fit TRBD2. CDR3 nucleotide sequence: TGTGCCAGCAGCGGAGGAGGGGGACTAGCGGGAGGTAATACGCAGTATTTT. It translates to CASSGGGGLAGGNTQYF.